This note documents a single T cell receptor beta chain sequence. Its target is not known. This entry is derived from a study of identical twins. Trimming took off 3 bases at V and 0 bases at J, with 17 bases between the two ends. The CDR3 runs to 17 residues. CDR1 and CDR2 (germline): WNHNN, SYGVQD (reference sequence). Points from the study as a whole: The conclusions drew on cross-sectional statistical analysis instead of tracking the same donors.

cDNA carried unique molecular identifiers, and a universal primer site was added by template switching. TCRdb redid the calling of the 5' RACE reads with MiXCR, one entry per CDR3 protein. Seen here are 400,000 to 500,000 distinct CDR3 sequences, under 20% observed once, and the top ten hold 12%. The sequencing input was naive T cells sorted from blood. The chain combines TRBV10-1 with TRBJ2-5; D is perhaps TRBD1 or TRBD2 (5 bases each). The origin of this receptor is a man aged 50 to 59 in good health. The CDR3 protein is CASSESSGTVDQETQYF. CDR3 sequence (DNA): TGCGCCAGCAGTGAATCATCCGGGACGGTGGACCAAGAGACCCAGTACTTC.